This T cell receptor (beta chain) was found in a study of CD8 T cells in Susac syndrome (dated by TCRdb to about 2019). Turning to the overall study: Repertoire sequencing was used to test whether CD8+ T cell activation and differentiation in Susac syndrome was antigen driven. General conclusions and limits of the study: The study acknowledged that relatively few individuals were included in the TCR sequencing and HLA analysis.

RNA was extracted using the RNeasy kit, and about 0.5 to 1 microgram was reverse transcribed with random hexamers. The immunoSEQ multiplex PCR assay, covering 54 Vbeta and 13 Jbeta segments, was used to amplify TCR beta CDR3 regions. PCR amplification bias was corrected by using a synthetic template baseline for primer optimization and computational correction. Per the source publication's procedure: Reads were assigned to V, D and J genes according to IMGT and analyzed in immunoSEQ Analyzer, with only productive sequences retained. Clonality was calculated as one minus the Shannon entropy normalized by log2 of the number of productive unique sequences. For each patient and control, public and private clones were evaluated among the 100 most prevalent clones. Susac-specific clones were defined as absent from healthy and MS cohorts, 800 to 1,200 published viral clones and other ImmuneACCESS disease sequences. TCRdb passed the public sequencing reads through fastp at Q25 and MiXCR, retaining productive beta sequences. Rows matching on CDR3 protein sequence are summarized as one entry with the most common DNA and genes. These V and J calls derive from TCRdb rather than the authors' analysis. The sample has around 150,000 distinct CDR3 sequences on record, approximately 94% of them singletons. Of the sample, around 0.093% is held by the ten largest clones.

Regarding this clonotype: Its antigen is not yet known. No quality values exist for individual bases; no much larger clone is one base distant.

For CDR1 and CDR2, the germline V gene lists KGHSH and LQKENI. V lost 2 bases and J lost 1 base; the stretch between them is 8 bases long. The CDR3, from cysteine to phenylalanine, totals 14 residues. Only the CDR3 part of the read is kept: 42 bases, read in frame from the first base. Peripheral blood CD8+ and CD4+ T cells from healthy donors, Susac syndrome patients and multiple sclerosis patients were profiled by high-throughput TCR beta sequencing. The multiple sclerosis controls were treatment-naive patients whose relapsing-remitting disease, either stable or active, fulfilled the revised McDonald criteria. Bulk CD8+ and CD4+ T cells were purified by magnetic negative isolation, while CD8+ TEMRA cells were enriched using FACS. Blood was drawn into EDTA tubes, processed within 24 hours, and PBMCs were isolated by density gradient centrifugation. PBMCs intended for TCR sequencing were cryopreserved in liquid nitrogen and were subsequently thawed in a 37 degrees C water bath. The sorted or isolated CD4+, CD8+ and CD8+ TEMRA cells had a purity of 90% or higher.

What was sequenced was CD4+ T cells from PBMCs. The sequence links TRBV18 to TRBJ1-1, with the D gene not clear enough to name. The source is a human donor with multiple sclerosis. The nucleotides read TGTGCCAGCTCACCAAGAGCAGAGAACACTGAAGCTTTCTTT. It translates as CASSPRAENTEAFF.